The rows below give T cell receptor beta chains drawn from one sample of a study of beta chain features in type 1 diabetes. TCRdb keeps only in-frame clones here, not all; method: immunoSEQ multiplex PCR. The repertoire includes 350,000 to 400,000 clones, roughly 16% of them detected once, and about 0.019% sits in the top ten. The sequenced sample was naive CD4+ T cells from blood. Source of these receptors: a woman younger than 30 in good health. The conserved cysteine and the conserved F or W are not part of the CDR3 here. Each record gives: V gene, J gene, CDR3 protein.

TRBV28	TRBJ2-5	ASSSAGGRETQY
TRBV28	TRBJ2-5	ASRAQETQY
TRBV7-2	TRBJ2-7	ASSIRQLPSYEQY
TRBV27	TRBJ2-5	ASSSEGVATGTQY
TRBV28	TRBJ1-1	ASSFMTVGGMTEAF
TRBV9	TRBJ2-3	ASSVSADTQY
TRBV7-9	TRBJ2-5	ASSLEGRGQETQY
TRBV11-2	TRBJ1-2	ASSEHRDRGRWGYGYT
TRBV7-3	TRBJ2-1	ASSLGLREWSYNEQF
TRBV7-2	TRBJ2-6	ASSLQGPRISGANVLT
TRBV7-9	TRBJ2-7	ASSALKLTLHYEQY
TRBV5-4	TRBJ2-1	ASSVPGRSFNEQF
TRBV7-2	TRBJ1-5	ASSLGLGGPQH
TRBV30	TRBJ2-5	AWIVGGNQETQY
TRBV30	TRBJ1-2	AWSPQYGYT
TRBV7-9	TRBJ2-5	ASINQGGETQY
TRBV28	TRBJ2-6	ASSLEAGGANVLT
TRBV25-1	TRBJ2-3	ASSDPIGTGFTDTQY
TRBV27	TRBJ1-5	ASKSIQESNQPQH
TRBV7-9	TRBJ2-1	ASSSGLAGFDEQF
TRBV28	TRBJ2-5	ASSTHTGIETQY
TRBV30	TRBJ1-1	AWSENGNTEAF
TRBV15	TRBJ2-7	ATSPGTGQRYEQY
TRBV4-2	TRBJ2-1	ASSQTGTSGFYNEQF
TRBV28	TRBJ2-7	ASSTEYEQY
TRBV27	TRBJ1-3	ASSIGGSGNTIY
TRBV2	TRBJ2-1	ASRGTSVYNEQF
TRBV9	TRBJ2-3	ASSVVSSGRDTQY
TRBV5-1	TRBJ2-7	ASSFASGTYEQY
TRBV2	TRBJ2-2	ASSGLAGATGELF
TRBV7-9	TRBJ2-3	ASSLHRDDTQY
TRBV5-1	TRBJ2-1	ASSFIADSYNEQF
TRBV18	TRBJ2-5	ASSPREAQQETQY
TRBV7-9	TRBJ2-5	ASSLAGGETQY
TRBV6-6	TRBJ2-5	ASSYSTLAGGETQY
TRBV6-1	TRBJ2-1	ASSERVTSANEQF
TRBV29-1	TRBJ2-3	SVGGRGSNTQY